This passage covers 18 T cell receptor beta chains from one sample sequenced in a study of cytomegalovirus exposure and HLA in healthy donors. Assay used: immunoSEQ multiplex PCR; TCRdb lists only in-frame clones, some missing. Among 110,000 or so clones listed, about 84% were seen once. The sequencing input was PBMCs. The receptor source for this set is a man between 18 and 35 years old in good health and CMV-seronegative.

This clone was picked up a small number of times. The J gene is TRBJ1-2, the V gene TRBV19, with 10 bases lining up with TRBD1. This CDR3 has 15 amino acids. Unmatched junction bases numbered 9, after V lost 7 bases and J lost 4 bases. Germline V gene data show CDR1 as LNHDA and CDR2 as SQIVND (reference sequence). The CDR3 protein is CASNYRTGGIYGYTF. CDR3 sequence (DNA): TGTGCCAGTAATTATCGGACAGGGGGAATCTATGGCTACACCTTC.

The chain employs TRBV18 and TRBJ1-1; D ambiguous. In germline, CDR1 is KGHSH, CDR2 LQKENI. This CDR3 has 13 residues. Trimming removed 3 bases at V and 1 base at J, with 6 bases between. As DNA, the CDR3 is TGTGCCAGCTCACCTACAGAGAACACTGAAGCTTTCTTT. Its translation is CASSPTENTEAFF.

This chain uses TRBV6-4 with TRBJ2-1; 9 bases map to TRBD1. V lost 2 bases and J lost 15; bases outside the gene matches: 8. This CDR3 is built from 13 residues. Per the germline V gene, CDR1 is MRHNA and CDR2 is SNTAGT. The CDR3 loop reads CASSDRPGQGPFF. The CDR3 region has the DNA TGTGCCAGCAGTGACCGACCGGGACAGGGTCCGTTCTTC.

In DNA form, the CDR3 reads TGTGCCTGGAACGAGGGGAACACTGAAGCTTTCTTT. It codes for CAWNEGNTEAFF. The chain recombines TRBV30 with TRBJ1-1; D uncertain. Trimming took 4 bases from V and 1 from J, leaving 7 bases between them. This CDR3 has 12 amino acids. Germline CDR1 and CDR2: GTSNPN and SVGIG (reference sequence).

This chain joins TRBV6-6 and TRBJ2-7, with D possibly matching TRBD1 (5 bases). With 0 bases removed from V and 6 bases from J, the gap between germline ends came to 12 bases. Germline assignment: CDR1 MNHNY and CDR2 SVGAGI (reference sequence). The CDR3 has 14 residues. The CDR3 region is CASSYSPQGPEQYF. In DNA form, the CDR3 reads TGTGCCAGCAGTTACTCCCCCCAGGGTCCCGAGCAGTACTTC.

The V gene is TRBV29-1, the J gene TRBJ2-1, with 8 bases lining up with TRBD2. Per the germline V gene, CDR1 is SQVTM and CDR2 is ANQGSEA. This CDR3 region has 11 residues. J was trimmed by 15 bases and V by 2 bases; bases with no gene match: 6. The CDR3 is CSVEFSGAGFF. DNA of the CDR3: TGCAGCGTTGAATTTAGCGGGGCTGGGTTCTTC.

The genes are TRBV10-2 and TRBJ1-1; the D gene is possibly TRBD1 (5 bases). The CDR3 covers 14 residues. Germline V CDR1 and CDR2: WSHSY, SAAADI. Trimming left V 3 bases short and J 4 bases short, with 12 bases between. CDR3 in DNA: TGCGCCAGCAGTGACGGGCAGGGAGGCACTGAAGCTTTCTTT. Protein: CASSDGQGGTEAFF.

The chain couples TRBV6-1 to TRBJ1-3; TRBD1 matches 7 bases. This CDR3 comprises 17 residues. CDR1 and CDR2 (germline): MNHNS, SASEGT. J gave up 0 bases and V 4 bases, and 9 bases lay outside the gene matches. In DNA form, the CDR3 reads TGTGCCAGCAGTGGACAGGGCCGACTCTCCTCTGGAAACACCATATATTTT. It is translated as CASSGQGRLSSGNTIYF.

The chain recombines TRBV7-2 with TRBJ2-4; D is perhaps TRBD1 (5 bases). V was pared by 5 bases and J by 4 bases, with 15 bases between. From germline, CDR1 is SGHTA and CDR2 FQGNSA. The CDR3 extends over 15 amino acids. The CDR3 spells CASSLGPGPKNIQYF. The CDR3 coding sequence is TGTGCCAGCAGCCTTGGTCCAGGGCCGAAAAACATTCAGTACTTC.

The chain recombines TRBV6-5 with TRBJ2-7; no clear D gene. The CDR3 has 13 residues. V lost 2 bases to trimming and J lost 6 bases, with 11 bases between them. Germline loops: CDR1 MNHEY, CDR2 SVGAGI. CDR3 DNA: TGTGCCAGCAGTTACCGGGTCTCGGGCGAGCAGTACTTC. Translating it yields CASSYRVSGEQYF.

The chain links TRBV11-2 to TRBJ2-2, with D maybe TRBD2 (5 bases). Germline-derived CDR1 and CDR2 are SGHAT and FQNNGV. The V gene lost 5 bases and the J gene lost 4 bases, with 17 bases spanning the gap. The CDR3 has 16 amino acids. CDR3 sequence reads: CASSHGRVAGTGELFF. The CDR3 region has the DNA TGTGCCAGCAGCCATGGTAGGGTGGCGGGCACCGGGGAGCTGTTTTTT.

This chain uses TRBV7-2 with TRBJ2-7; TRBD1 matches 7 bases. Germline values: CDR1 SGHTA, CDR2 FQGNSA. The V segment lost 6 bases and the J segment 7 bases; nucleotides outside the gene matches: 6. The CDR3 is 12 residues long. Here the CDR3 DNA reads TGTGCCAGCAGTGGAACAGGGGTTGAGCAGTACTTC. Residues: CASSGTGVEQYF.

The chain joins TRBV10-3 to TRBJ1-6; possibly TRBD1 for D (5 bases). From germline, CDR1 is ENHRY and CDR2 SYGVKD. With 3 bases removed from V and 5 bases from J, the gap between germline ends came to 5 bases. This CDR3 is built from 13 residues. The CDR3 nucleotides are TGTGCCATCAGTGAAGGGGATAATTCACCCCTCCACTTT. Its protein is CAISEGDNSPLHF.

The V call is TRBV12-1, the J call TRBJ2-2; TRBD2, the table's D call, was not compared with the DNA. TRBV12-1 represents a pseudogene. The length of the CDR3 is 13 residues. The CDR3 spells CASSFYGGDKLFF. The CDR3 nucleotides read TGTGCCAGCAGCTTTTATGGAGGTGATAAGCTGTTTTTT.

The rearrangement uses TRBV5-1 and TRBJ1-6; D unresolved. This CDR3 comprises 16 residues. Germline values: CDR1 SGHRS, CDR2 YFSETQ. The V end was cut by 0 bases, the J end by 1 base, with 8 bases between. The CDR3 reads CASSLEAGSYNSPLHF. CDR3 in DNA: TGCGCCAGCAGCTTGGAGGCAGGTTCCTATAATTCACCCCTCCACTTT.

This chain links TRBV6-1 with TRBJ1-4; 7 bases agree with TRBD1. The CDR3 has 15 residues. Germline V gives CDR1 MNHNS, CDR2 SASEGT. The ends lost 4 bases at V and 8 bases at J; junction bases unmatched: 10. This chain's CDR3 is CASSARDSPGEKLFF. The CDR3 nucleotides are TGTGCCAGCAGTGCTAGGGACAGCCCGGGGGAAAAACTGTTTTTT.

The genes are TRBV9 and TRBJ2-2, with 7 bases matching TRBD1. Germline V gene sequence: CDR1 SGDLS, CDR2 YYNGEE. The CDR3 runs to 15 residues. Trimming at V came to 1 base and at J to 4 bases, leaving 4 bases not matched to a gene. The CDR3 nucleotides read TGTGCCAGCAGCGTAAAAGGGGGCAGCACCGGGGAGCTGTTTTTT. Protein sequence: CASSVKGGSTGELFF.

The chain is built from TRBV30 and TRBJ2-5; 12 nucleotides agree with TRBD2. Germline values: CDR1 GTSNPN, CDR2 SVGIG (reference sequence). CDR3 size: 15 residues. The J segment lost 2 bases and the V segment lost 0 bases, leaving 1 base of the junction unmatched. CDR3 sequence: CAWSVTSGGQETQYF. The CDR3 DNA sequence: TGTGCCTGGAGTGTAACTAGCGGGGGGCAAGAGACCCAGTACTTC.